The clone carrying this T cell receptor beta chain occurred a few times. Its antigen is currently unknown. These data come from a study of blood T cells in healthy people across ages. For every donor, a draw yielded 9.5 to 10 milliliters of peripheral blood. Isolation yielded PBMCs, at least 6.5 million per sample, in every case. The CDR3 sequence is 15 residues long. Germline assignment: CDR1 DFQATT and CDR2 SNEGSKA (reference sequence). The V end was cut by 0 bases, the J end by 3 bases, with 14 bases between. Through a sample-barcoded 5' primer and a J-beta primer mix, a second PCR was run for roughly 6 to 12 cycles. From the 5' RACE reads, TCRdb called clonotypes with MiXCR, one entry per CDR3 protein. The data contain about 1.1 million distinct CDR3 sequences, around two fifths of them seen just once; the ten biggest clones take up about 12%. General study findings and limits: Diversity estimated from one million T cells was considered an underestimate.

The V gene is TRBV20-1, the J gene TRBJ2-5, with D perhaps TRBD1 (6 bases). The sequenced sample was blood. The sequence derives from a man younger than 30 in good health. Here the CDR3 reads CSARESATGKETQYF. The DNA for the CDR3 is TGCAGTGCTAGAGAATCAGCAACAGGGAAAGAGACCCAGTACTTC.